The clone carrying this T cell receptor (beta chain) appeared many times. The CDR3 runs to 14 residues. Germline V lookup: CDR1 DFQATT, CDR2 SNEGSKA (reference sequence). V was pared by 1 base and J by 7 bases, with 14 bases between. The data are from a study of T cells in Graves' hyperthyroidism and ophthalmopathy. The TCR beta CDR3 regions underwent amplification using RNA transcripts as the source. Primed by the HTBI set, a first-round RT-PCR was run on the TCR CDR3. Each CDR3 protein is one row after TCRdb ran MiXCR on the multiplex PCR reads. In the table there are roughly 600,000 distinct CDR3 sequences, roughly 15% of which are singletons.

The chain employs TRBV20-1 and TRBJ1-5, with TRBD1 as a possible D gene (6 bases). This clonotype originated in a woman in her forties or fifties with Graves' ophthalmopathy. Source material: blood. In DNA, the CDR3 is TGCAGTGCTAGAGCCCCAGGGGAAGGCCAGCCCCAGCATTTT. This codes for CSARAPGEGQPQHF.